The subject of this entry is one T cell receptor (beta chain). Per the authors' pipeline: For nucleated cells, counts were estimated from reference gene primer amplification. Only in-frame clones appear in the TCRdb table, and some are missing; sequencing was by immunoSEQ multiplex PCR. D and trimming were read from the DNA, whereas the V and J calls and clone size are those reported in that table. The sample consists of 250,000 to 350,000 clones, around nine tenths of them appearing once. Germline V gene data show CDR1 as GTSNPN and CDR2 as SVGIG (reference sequence). V lost 4 bases, J lost 9 bases, and 13 bases lay in between. The CDR3 is 13 residues long. The sample comes from a study of blood T cell repertoires in COVID-19. As for the study in general: The United States, Italy and Spain supplied acute and convalescent COVID-19 samples. From T cells, B-cell-depleted T cells, or PBMCs came the material, which was cDNA or gDNA.

Material: peripheral blood. The receptor comes from a man between 25 and 39 years old with acute or convalescent COVID-19. J is TRBJ1-6 and V is TRBV30; D remains unclear. CDR3 in DNA: TGTGCCTGGAAGGTGGGCATGTCTTCACCCCTCCACTTT. Amino acid sequence: CAWKVGMSSPLHF.